The next 11 T cell receptor beta chains were all read from a single sample in a study of PD-1 blockade in classical Hodgkin lymphoma. Each of the patients experienced relapse following autologous stem cell transplantation, and their brentuximab vedotin exposure differed. Some clones are missing from TCRdb's copy, which holds only in-frame ones; the method was immunoSEQ multiplex PCR. The table shows about 72,000 clones, with roughly 91% occurring only once. The sequenced sample was peripheral blood mononuclear cells (PBMCs), obtained at baseline. The source of these receptors is a human donor with classical Hodgkin lymphoma.

The CDR3 DNA is TGTGCCAGCAGTTTGACGGCTACGAACACTGAAGCTTTCTTT. Its translation: CASSLTATNTEAFF. The gene calls are TRBV27 and TRBJ1-1; D gene ambiguous. V lost 3 bases to trimming and J lost 1 base, with 9 bases between them. In germline, CDR1 is MNHEY, CDR2 SMNVEV (reference sequence). The CDR3 runs to 14 residues.

The chain has TRBV15 and TRBJ1-5; D gene unclear. The germline gives CDR1 LNHNV, CDR2 YYDKDF (reference sequence). There are 15 residues in the CDR3. Trimming took 1 base from V and 4 from J, leaving 11 bases between them. For the CDR3, the DNA is TGTGCCACCAGCAGAGGATTCTCGGGAAATCAGCCCCAGCATTTT. Amino acids: CATSRGFSGNQPQHF.

The gene calls are TRBV27 and TRBJ2-5; 10 bases match TRBD1. The J call may be mistaken, given a closer DNA end match to TRBJ2-7. CDR1 MNHEY and CDR2 SMNVEV come from the germline V gene (reference sequence). The CDR3 consists of 16 residues. CDR3: CASSLGTGVDFYEQYF. CDR3 nucleotides: TGTGCCAGCAGTCTGGGGACAGGGGTCGACTTCTACGAGCAGTACTTC.

CDR3 nucleotide sequence: TGTGCCAGCTCACTTACCGGGACAGAACTATGGGGCGGCTACACCTTC. It yields the protein CASSLTGTELWGGYTF. This sequence joins TRBV18 and TRBJ1-2; TRBD1 aligns across 7 bases. This CDR3 has 16 amino acids. Germline lookup yields CDR1 KGHSH and CDR2 LQKENI. The V segment lost 4 bases and the J segment 8 bases; nucleotides outside the gene matches: 16.

The V gene is TRBV27, the J gene TRBJ2-1; TRBD1 is a possible D gene (7 bases). Germline CDR1 MNHEY, CDR2 SMNVEV (reference sequence). The V end lost 0 bases, the J end lost 4 bases, and 13 bases lay between the germline ends. CDR3 length: 16 residues. CDR3 residues: CASSLSDRRDYNEQFF. The CDR3 nucleotides are TGTGCCAGCAGTTTATCGGACAGGAGGGATTACAATGAGCAGTTCTTC.

DNA for the CDR3: TGTGCCAGCAGTTACGGAGGGACAGCCGAAGCTTTCTTT. This sequence encodes CASSYGGTAEAFF. The rearrangement links TRBV6-5 to TRBJ1-1, with 7 bases aligning to TRBD1. The CDR3 is 13 residues long. Germline V gene data show CDR1 as MNHEY and CDR2 as SVGAGI. Trimming cost V 2 bases and J 8 bases; bases outside gene matches: 5.

The chain links TRBV6-1 to TRBJ1-5; the match to TRBD1 covers 8 bases. The CDR3 sequence is 15 residues long. Germline trimming cut 5 bases from V and 2 bases from J; bases unmatched to any gene: 5. From germline, CDR1 is MNHNS and CDR2 SASEGT. In nucleotides, the CDR3 is TGTGCCAGCAGTCCTACAGGGGGTGGCAATCAGCCCCAGCATTTT. Translation gives CASSPTGGGNQPQHF.

The chain is built from TRBV30 and TRBJ2-5, with 7 bases lining up with TRBD1. The CDR3 is 14 residues long. Germline V gene lookup returns CDR1 GTSNPN and CDR2 SVGIG (reference sequence). V shed 2 bases and J 2 bases; nucleotides not matched to a gene: 5. The DNA for the CDR3 is TGTGCCTGGAGTAAGGGACAGAAACAAGAGACCCAGTACTTC. It specifies CAWSKGQKQETQYF.

The chain links TRBV2 to TRBJ2-5, with D perhaps being TRBD1 or TRBD2 (5 bases each). From germline, CDR1 is SNHLY and CDR2 FYNNEI. The CDR3 totals 14 residues. The ends were cut back, 8 bases at V and 7 bases at J, with 20 bases in the middle. CDR3: CASFSGPKDGTQYF. In nucleotides, the CDR3 is TGTGCCAGCTTTTCGGGGCCTAAGGATGGGACCCAGTACTTC.

This clone was detected only a few times. Within the sample, other DNA sequences also encode this same CDR3. The chain carries TRBV19 and TRBJ2-3; 9 positions match TRBD2. Trimming at V came to 4 bases and at J to 1 base, leaving 3 bases not matched to a gene. Germline V gene data show CDR1 as LNHDA and CDR2 as SQIVND (reference sequence). The CDR3 covers 15 residues. The CDR3 DNA is TGTGCCAGTAGTACGGGACTAGCCGGCACAGATACGCAGTATTTT. Its protein product is CASSTGLAGTDTQYF.

The count of this clone is one. This rearrangement joins TRBV11-3 to TRBJ1-5; a possible D gene is TRBD1 (6 bases). Germline CDR1 reads SGHNT; CDR2 reads YENEEA. V was shortened by 3 bases and J by 7 bases, with 10 bases between the two germline ends. The CDR3 sequence is 13 residues long. The CDR3 is CASSLAGVQPQHF. CDR3 DNA sequence: TGTGCCAGCAGCTTGGCAGGGGTACAGCCCCAGCATTTT.